This T cell receptor (beta chain) comes out of a study of beta chain features in type 1 diabetes. Study information: Patients shared similar age, gender and cell yields with healthy donors.

The CDR3 sequence is 11 residues long. Trimming pared 5 bases from V and 6 bases from J, leaving 7 bases between. CDR1 is MDHEN and CDR2 is SYDVKM in the germline V gene. General study results and limits: Shorter templates might be favored by PCR, and equally so in patients and in controls.

Expressed TCRB transcripts got sequenced, as all isolated RNA was reverse transcribed. Samples of naive, central memory and regulatory T cells yielded a mean of about 3.4 million reads. Repertoires were generated with immunoSEQ multiplex PCR, while TCRdb's copy carries only in-frame clones and drops some. The sample holds 450,000 to 600,000 clones; about 29% are singletons and the top ten take 0.05% to 0.065%. With regard to this clone: What it binds is unknown.

CD45RO/CCR7/CD25/CD127/CD95/CD27 separated CD4+ naive, central memory, regulatory and stem cell-like memory cells by sorting. This TCR was recovered from a man younger than 30 in good health. The sample consisted of naive CD4+ T cells from blood. The chain carries TRBV28 and TRBJ1-2; no firm D call. The CDR3 loop reads CASSPSHGYTF. The CDR3 nucleotides are TGTGCCAGCAGTCCTTCTCATGGCTACACCTTC.